The T cell receptor beta chain under discussion was sequenced for a study of beta chain features in type 1 diabetes. Note on this clone: Antigen unknown.

Germline values: CDR1 SGHTA, CDR2 FQGNSA. V dropped 8 bases and J dropped 11 bases, with 19 bases sitting between them. The CDR3 has 13 residues. Study-wide results and caveats: cDNA-based sequencing might over-represent cells highly expressing TCR. The naive, central memory and Treg TCRB repertoires of patients appeared to be more similar to one another than those of healthy donors.

Reverse transcribing all isolated RNA meant expressed TCRB transcripts were sequenced. Roughly 3.4 million reads per sample on average were obtained from naive, central memory and regulatory T cell samples. Sequencing used immunoSEQ multiplex PCR; TCRdb keeps in-frame clones, though not all of them. The sample includes about 320,000 clones, 13% to 15% of them seen just once. Sequenced material: central memory CD4+ T cells from blood. This receptor was taken from a man aged 25-40 years in good health. The rearrangement joins TRBV7-2 to TRBJ2-4, with D tentatively TRBD1 or TRBD2 (5 bases each). The DNA for the CDR3 is TGTGCCAGCCACCGGGGACCCAAGTCGGTTCAGTACTTC. This codes for CASHRGPKSVQYF.